The 25 T cell receptor beta chains reported below all come from one sample, sequenced in a study of CD8 T cells in Susac syndrome. About 0.45 to 1 ug RNA was reverse transcribed with random hexamers. TCRdb reprocessed the immunoSEQ multiplex PCR reads via MiXCR and lists one record per CDR3 protein. The table shows around 190,000 distinct CDR3 sequences, with 95% occurring only once. Source material: CD4+ T cells from PBMCs. The receptors stem from a human donor in good health.

V is TRBV27 and J is TRBJ2-1, with 9 bases fitting TRBD2. CDR1 is MNHEY, CDR2 SMNVEV, per germline (reference sequence). The CDR3 totals 15 residues. With V trimmed by 2 bases and J by 6 bases, 5 bases remained unmatched. DNA for the CDR3: TGTGCCAGCAGTTTAGTAGCGGGAGTAGTCAATGAGCAGTTCTTC. The encoded protein is CASSLVAGVVNEQFF.

The gene calls are TRBV6-1 and TRBJ2-7; tentative D call: TRBD2 (5 bases). Germline V gene lookup returns CDR1 MNHNS and CDR2 SASEGT. The germline V and J ends were trimmed by 9 bases and 6 bases, with 15 bases remaining between them. The CDR3 has 12 residues. The CDR3 DNA reads as TGTGCCAGTGCCGGGAATTGGGGCGAGCAGTACGTC. This codes for CASAGNWGEQYV.

This chain joins TRBV29-1 and TRBJ2-1; D not certain. Germline values: CDR1 SQVTM, CDR2 ANQGSEA. The CDR3 covers 11 residues. Between the trimmed V and J ends, which lost 7 bases and 6 bases, there was a span of 10 bases. CDR3 protein: CSDMLFNEQFF. In DNA form, the CDR3 reads TGCAGCGACATGCTCTTCAATGAGCAGTTCTTC.

V and J are TRBV20-1 and TRBJ1-1, with TRBD1 as a possible D gene (6 bases). The CDR3 contains 11 residues. V lost 5 bases, J lost 6 bases, and 10 bases lay in between. CDR1 DFQATT and CDR2 SNEGSKA come from the germline V gene (reference sequence). CDR3 sequence (DNA): TGCAGTGCTGCACAGGGCTCTGAAGCTTTCTTT. Encoded protein: CSAAQGSEAFF.

The chain uses TRBV5-1 and TRBJ1-6, with D hard to call. CDR1 SGHRS and CDR2 YFSETQ come from the germline V gene. The germline V and J ends were trimmed by 0 bases and 6 bases, with 13 bases remaining between them. The CDR3 has 16 amino acids. The CDR3, as DNA: TGCGCCAGCAGCTTGGACATCAGGACTGGTAATTCACCCCTCCACTTT. Translation: CASSLDIRTGNSPLHF.

The genes are TRBV12-3 or TRBV12-4 and TRBJ1-5, with TRBD1 as a possible D gene (6 bases). The CDR3 loop spans 14 amino acids. Trimming pared 5 bases from V and 3 bases from J, leaving 11 bases between. This CDR3 is CASSLQGVNQPQHF. DNA of the CDR3: TGTGCCAGCAGTCTACAGGGCGTCAATCAGCCCCAGCATTTT.

This rearrangement joins TRBV29-1 to TRBJ1-1; TRBD1 matches 7 bases. The germline V gene encodes CDR1 SQVTM and CDR2 ANQGSEA. V dropped 6 bases and J dropped 1; count of bases not matched to a gene: 5. CDR3 length: 13 residues. In nucleotides, the CDR3 is TGCAGCGTCGCCGGGACAGCGAACACTGAAGCTTTCTTT. Residues: CSVAGTANTEAFF.

V and J are TRBV15 and TRBJ2-3; D is undetermined. The V gene's germline CDR1 is LNHNV and CDR2 YYDKDF (reference sequence). V dropped 3 bases and J dropped 3 bases, with 16 bases sitting between them. CDR3 length: 16 residues. The CDR3 DNA follows: TGTGCCACCAGCAGGGCAAGGACGGATTATACAGATACGCAGTATTTT. Its translation is CATSRARTDYTDTQYF.

This chain uses TRBV28 with TRBJ1-2; D is unresolved. CDR1 is MDHEN, CDR2 SYDVKM, per germline. CDR3 size: 10 residues. Between the trimmed V and J ends, which lost 5 bases and 8 bases, there was a span of 6 bases. The CDR3 reads CASSGSGYTF. The CDR3 coding sequence is TGTGCCAGCAGTGGATCCGGCTACACCTTC.

This clonotype was seen only once. J is TRBJ1-4 and V is TRBV24-1; possible D gene TRBD1, 6 bases. In germline, CDR1 is KGHDR, CDR2 SFDVKD. The CDR3 is 17 amino acids. The V end was cut by 4 bases, the J end by 8 bases, with 22 bases between. The CDR3 sequence: CATSDATGPGLEEKLFF. CDR3 DNA: TGTGCCACCAGTGACGCGACAGGCCCGGGTTTGGAAGAAAAACTGTTTTTT.

The rearrangement links TRBV6-5 to TRBJ2-7, with D tentatively TRBD1 (7 bases). The CDR3 consists of 13 residues. Germline-derived CDR1 and CDR2 are MNHEY and SVGAGI. Trimming cost V 2 bases and J 9 bases, with 14 bases left between them. CDR3 in amino acids: CASSYGAGGRQYV. DNA of the CDR3: TGTGCCAGCAGTTACGGGGCAGGGGGGAGGCAGTACGTC.

J is TRBJ2-3 and V is TRBV24-1, with TRBD1 matching 7 bases. Germline V gives CDR1 KGHDR, CDR2 SFDVKD. The junction had 13 bases not matched to a gene; V was cut back by 4 bases and J by 4 bases. The CDR3 sequence is 17 residues long. The CDR3 DNA follows: TGTGCCACCAGTGACCTGACGGGACAGCTTACCCCAGATACGCAGTATTTT. Amino acid sequence: CATSDLTGQLTPDTQYF.

The chain combines TRBV20-1 with TRBJ1-1; D is unclear. The CDR3 consists of 12 residues. Germline V gene data show CDR1 as DFQATT and CDR2 as SNEGSKA (reference sequence). Trimming took off 7 bases at V and 1 base at J, with 10 bases between the two ends. In DNA form, the CDR3 reads TGCAGTGTGGATGGACCGAACACTGAAGCTTTCTTT. This sequence encodes CSVDGPNTEAFF.

The chain recombines TRBV29-1 with TRBJ2-3, with TRBD1 matching over 10 bases. The junction had 1 base not matched to a gene; V was cut back by 7 bases and J by 0 bases. The CDR3 is 13 amino acids. Germline V gives CDR1 SQVTM, CDR2 ANQGSEA. The CDR3 sequence: CSGDRGSTDTQYF. The CDR3 DNA sequence: TGCAGCGGGGACAGGGGAAGCACAGATACGCAGTATTTT.

The rearrangement uses TRBV30 and TRBJ1-1, with a tentative D call TRBD1 (6 bases). Germline V lookup: CDR1 GTSNPN, CDR2 SVGIG (reference sequence). V shed 2 bases and J shed 2 bases, with 12 bases lying between them. This CDR3 spans 14 amino acids. The CDR3 sequence is CAWSFMDRNTEAFF. CDR3 coding DNA: TGTGCCTGGAGTTTCATGGACAGAAACACTGAAGCTTTCTTT. Full variable domain (remainder filled in from reference TRBV30 and TRBJ1-1): SQTIHQWPATLVQPVGSPLSLECTVEGTSNPNLYWYRQAAGRGLQLLFYSVGIGQISSEVPQNLSASRPQDRQFILSSKKLLLSDSGFYLCAWSFMDRNTEAFFGQGTRLTVV.

This chain connects TRBV9 to TRBJ1-6; D is unresolved. Deletions cut 0 bases from V and 10 bases from J, with 20 bases between. Germline V gives CDR1 SGDLS, CDR2 YYNGEE. This CDR3 has 17 amino acids. The CDR3 DNA reads as TGTGCCAGCAGCGTAGGGTCGATTGGGGTAGGAGGGTCACCCCTCCACTTT. This sequence encodes CASSVGSIGVGGSPLHF.

This chain links TRBV28 with TRBJ2-3; D remains unclear. Germline-derived CDR1 and CDR2 are MDHEN and SYDVKM. The CDR3 is 12 residues long. Trimming left V 4 bases short and J 2 bases short, with 4 bases between. This chain's CDR3 is CASSSPTDTQYF. The CDR3 DNA reads TGTGCCAGCAGTTCCCCCACAGATACGCAGTATTTT.

V gene TRBV19 combines with J gene TRBJ2-1; 7 bases line up with TRBD1. V trimming: 7 bases; J trimming: 7 bases; junction bases outside the gene matches: 10. CDR1 and CDR2 (germline): LNHDA, SQIVND (reference sequence). The CDR3 covers 14 residues. The CDR3: CASTGTVVGNEQFF. The CDR3 coding sequence is TGTGCCAGTACCGGGACAGTAGTTGGGAATGAGCAGTTCTTC.

For the CDR3, the DNA is TGCAGCGCCTCCCAGGGGCAGGGGAATCAGCCCCAGCATTTT. Its translation is CSASQGQGNQPQHF. The chain has TRBV29-1 and TRBJ1-5; maybe TRBD1 (6 bases). V dropped 7 bases and J dropped 4 bases, with 17 bases sitting between them. This CDR3 has 14 amino acids. Germline V lookup: CDR1 SQVTM, CDR2 ANQGSEA.

Only one count was recorded for this clonotype. The chain joins TRBV29-1 to TRBJ2-5; D is possibly TRBD2 (6 bases). V was shortened by 4 bases and J by 5 bases, with 8 bases between the two germline ends. The CDR3 sequence is 11 residues long. Per the germline V gene, CDR1 is SQVTM and CDR2 is ANQGSEA. CDR3 region: CSVAGTETQYF. The CDR3 DNA sequence: TGCAGCGTTGCGGGGACTGAGACCCAGTACTTC. The whole variable domain, remainder taken from reference TRBV29-1 and TRBJ2-5, is SAVISQKPSRDICQRGTSLTIQCQVDSQVTMMFWYRQQPGQSLTLIATANQGSEATYESGFVIDKFPISRPNLTFSTLTVSNMSPEDSSIYLCSVAGTETQYFGPGTRLLVL.

V is TRBV29-1 and J is TRBJ2-5; 8 bases are a match to TRBD1. The germline V gene has CDR1 SQVTM and CDR2 ANQGSEA. The CDR3 spans 14 residues. V lost 2 bases and J lost 2; bases outside the gene matches: 4. This CDR3 is CSVEPRDRQETQYF. As DNA, the CDR3 is TGCAGCGTTGAACCCCGGGACAGGCAAGAGACCCAGTACTTC.

J is TRBJ2-1 and V is TRBV7-3; 9 positions match TRBD2. There are 14 residues in the CDR3. Germline loops: CDR1 SGHTA, CDR2 FQGTGA. V lost 2 bases and J lost 8; bases outside the gene matches: 4. As DNA, the CDR3 is TGTGCCAGCAGCTTATTAGGGACTAGCTATGAGCAGTTCTTC. It encodes CASSLLGTSYEQFF. The full variable domain, completed using reference TRBV7-3 and TRBJ2-1, is GAGVSQTPSNKVTEKGKYVELRCDPISGHTALYWYRQSLGQGPEFLIYFQGTGAADDSGLPNDRFFAVRPEGSVSTLKIQRTERGDSAVYLCASSLLGTSYEQFFGPGTRLTVL.

V and J are TRBV18 and TRBJ1-1; D is unclear. Between the trimmed V and J ends, which lost 6 bases and 5 bases, there was a span of 4 bases. The CDR3 is made up of 10 amino acids. Germline lookup yields CDR1 KGHSH and CDR2 LQKENI. Here the CDR3 reads CASSETEAFF. The CDR3 nucleotides are TGTGCCAGCTCCGAAACTGAAGCTTTCTTT.

This chain joins TRBV3-1 and TRBJ2-1; D might be TRBD2 (6 bases). CDR3 length equals 14 residues. The germline V and J ends were trimmed by 3 bases and 15 bases, with 21 bases remaining between them. Germline CDR1 reads LGHDT; CDR2 reads YNNKEL (reference sequence). The CDR3 nucleotides read TGTGCCAGCAGCCAGGGGGTGGCTAGCGCTTACCCGTTCTTC. Translation: CASSQGVASAYPFF.

The rearrangement links TRBV30 to TRBJ1-2; D is ambiguous. Germline V gene lookup returns CDR1 GTSNPN and CDR2 SVGIG (reference sequence). The V end was cut by 5 bases, the J end by 2 bases, with 21 bases between. The CDR3 spans 16 residues. The CDR3 DNA reads TGTGCCTGGTCCTTCGATTCACCCGACGGGAACTATGGCTACACCTTC. Amino acid sequence: CAWSFDSPDGNYGYTF.